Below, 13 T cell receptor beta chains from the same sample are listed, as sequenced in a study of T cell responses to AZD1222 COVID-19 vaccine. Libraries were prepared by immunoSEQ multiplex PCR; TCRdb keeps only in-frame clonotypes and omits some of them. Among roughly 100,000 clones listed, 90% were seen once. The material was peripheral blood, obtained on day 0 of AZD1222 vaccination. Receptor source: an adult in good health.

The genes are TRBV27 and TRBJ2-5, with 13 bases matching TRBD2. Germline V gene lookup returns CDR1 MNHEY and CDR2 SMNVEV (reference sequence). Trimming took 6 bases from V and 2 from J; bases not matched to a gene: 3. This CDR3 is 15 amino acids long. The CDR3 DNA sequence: TGTGCCAGCAGGATGGGACTAGCGGGACAAGAGACCCAGTACTTC. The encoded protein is CASRMGLAGQETQYF.

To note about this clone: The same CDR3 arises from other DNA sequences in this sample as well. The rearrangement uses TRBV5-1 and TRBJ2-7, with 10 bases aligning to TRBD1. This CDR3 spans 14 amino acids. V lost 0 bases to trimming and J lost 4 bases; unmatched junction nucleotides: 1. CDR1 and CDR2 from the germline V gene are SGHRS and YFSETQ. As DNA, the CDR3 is TGCGCCAGCAGCTTGGGACAGGGGGCATACGAGCAGTACTTC. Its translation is CASSLGQGAYEQYF.

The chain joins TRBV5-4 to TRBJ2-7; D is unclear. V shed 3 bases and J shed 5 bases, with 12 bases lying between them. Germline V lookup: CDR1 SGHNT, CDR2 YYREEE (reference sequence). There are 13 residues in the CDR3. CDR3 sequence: CASSSPPYDEQYF. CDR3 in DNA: TGTGCCAGCAGCTCGCCCCCCTATGACGAGCAGTACTTC.

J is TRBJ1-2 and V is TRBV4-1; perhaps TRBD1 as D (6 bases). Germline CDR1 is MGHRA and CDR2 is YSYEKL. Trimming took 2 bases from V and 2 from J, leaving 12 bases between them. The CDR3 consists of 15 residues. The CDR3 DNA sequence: TGCGCCAGCAGCCAAAGCGCGGGGGGCAACTATGGCTACACCTTC. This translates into CASSQSAGGNYGYTF.

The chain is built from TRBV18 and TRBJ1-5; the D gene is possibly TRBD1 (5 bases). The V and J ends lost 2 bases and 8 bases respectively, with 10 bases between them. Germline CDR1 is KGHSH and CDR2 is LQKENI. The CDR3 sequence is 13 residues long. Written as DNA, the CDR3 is TGTGCCAGCTCACCATCCCGGGACGAGCCCCAGCATTTT. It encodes CASSPSRDEPQHF.

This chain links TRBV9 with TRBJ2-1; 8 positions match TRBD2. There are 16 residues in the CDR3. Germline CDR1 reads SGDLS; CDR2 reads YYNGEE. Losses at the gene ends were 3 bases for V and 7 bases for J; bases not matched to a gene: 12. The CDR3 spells CASSGTGGGGPNEQFF. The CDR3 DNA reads TGTGCCAGCAGCGGGACGGGGGGCGGGGGGCCAAATGAGCAGTTCTTC.

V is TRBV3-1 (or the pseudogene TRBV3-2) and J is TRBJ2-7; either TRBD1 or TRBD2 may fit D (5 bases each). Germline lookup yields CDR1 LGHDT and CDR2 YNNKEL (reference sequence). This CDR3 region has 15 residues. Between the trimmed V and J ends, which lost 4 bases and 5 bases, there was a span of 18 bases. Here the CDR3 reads CASSPRLTGGDEQYF. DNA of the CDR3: TGTGCCAGCAGCCCCCGACTCACTGGGGGTGACGAGCAGTACTTC.

The CDR3: CASSKGDREKLFF. The CDR3 DNA follows: TGTGCCAGCAGTAAAGGAGACCGGGAAAAACTGTTTTTT. V gene TRBV12-3 or TRBV12-4 combines with J gene TRBJ1-4; D unresolved. The CDR3 is 13 amino acids. V lost 5 bases to trimming and J lost 8 bases, with 12 bases between them.

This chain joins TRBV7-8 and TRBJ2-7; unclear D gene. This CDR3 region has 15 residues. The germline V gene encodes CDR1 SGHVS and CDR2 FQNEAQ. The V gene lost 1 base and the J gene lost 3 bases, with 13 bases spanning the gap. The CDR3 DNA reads TGTGCCAGCAGCTTAGGGGTCCGGGCGGTCTACGAGCAGTACTTC. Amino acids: CASSLGVRAVYEQYF.

The CDR3 spells CASSSVGWEGRTERGGYTF. Written as DNA, the CDR3 is TGTGCCAGCAGCTCCGTTGGGTGGGAGGGGCGCACCGAAAGAGGTGGCTACACCTTC. The chain joins TRBV11-2 to TRBJ1-2; TRBD1 is a possible D gene (5 bases). The ends were cut back, 4 bases at V and 7 bases at J, with 31 bases in the middle. The CDR3 extends over 19 amino acids. Germline V lookup: CDR1 SGHAT, CDR2 FQNNGV.

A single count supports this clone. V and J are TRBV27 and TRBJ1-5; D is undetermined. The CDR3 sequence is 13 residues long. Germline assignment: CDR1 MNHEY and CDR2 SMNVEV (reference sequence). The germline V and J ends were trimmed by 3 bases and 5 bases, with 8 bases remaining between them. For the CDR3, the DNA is TGTGCCAGCAGTTTCGCCGGGTATCAGCCCCAGCATTTT. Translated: CASSFAGYQPQHF.

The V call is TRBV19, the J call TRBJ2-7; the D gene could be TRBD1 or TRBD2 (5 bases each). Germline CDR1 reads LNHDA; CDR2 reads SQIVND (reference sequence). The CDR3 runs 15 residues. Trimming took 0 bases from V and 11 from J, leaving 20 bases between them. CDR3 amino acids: CASSIDRDHLRGEYF. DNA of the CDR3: TGTGCCAGTAGTATAGACCGGGATCATCTACGAGGGGAGTACTTC.

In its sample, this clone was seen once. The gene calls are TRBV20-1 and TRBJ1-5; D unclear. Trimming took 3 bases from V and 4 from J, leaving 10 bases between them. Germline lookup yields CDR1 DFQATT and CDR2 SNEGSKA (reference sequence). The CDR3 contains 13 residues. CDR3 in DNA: TGCAGTGCTAGTCACCCAGCGAATCAGCCCCAGCATTTT. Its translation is CSASHPANQPQHF.